These 21 T cell receptor beta chains were all obtained from the same sample, sequenced in a study of blood T cell repertoires in COVID-19. Profiled with immunoSEQ multiplex PCR; TCRdb holds only in-frame clones, not every one. This table holds some 260,000 clones, approximately 86% found once. The sample consisted of peripheral blood. The receptors were gathered from a young woman with acute or convalescent COVID-19.

With regard to this clone: Mismatch with germline at one junction end may stem from a read error. This rearrangement joins TRBV7-7 to TRBJ1-6; D gene uncertain. CDR3 length: 15 residues. Looked up from germline, CDR1 is SSHAT and CDR2 is FNYEAQ (reference sequence). Written as DNA, the CDR3 is TGTGCTAGCAGCTTAGATCGCTCCTATAATTCACCCCTCCACTTT. Protein product: CASSLDRSYNSPLHF.

The rearrangement uses TRBV6-2 or TRBV6-3 and TRBJ1-3; 12 nucleotides align to TRBD1. V was pared by 5 bases and J by 0 bases, with 8 bases of the junction left unmatched. CDR3 length: 18 residues. CDR1 and CDR2 from the germline V gene are MNHEY and SVGEGT. CDR3 amino acids: CASSPRWGQGASGNTIYF. The CDR3 DNA reads TGTGCCAGCAGTCCACGATGGGGACAGGGGGCCTCTGGAAACACCATATATTTT.

The table lists this clone with a count of one. The V call is TRBV9, the J call TRBJ2-3; 13 nucleotides align to TRBD2. The CDR3 length is 18 residues. CDR1 is SGDLS and CDR2 is YYNGEE in the germline V gene. The V gene end was trimmed by 2 bases and the J gene end by 6 bases; junction bases not matched to a gene: 12. For the CDR3, the DNA is TGTGCCAGCAGCGTTGCTGAACTAGCGGGAGGGCCGTGGGATACGCAGTATTTT. It encodes CASSVAELAGGPWDTQYF.

The chain combines TRBV7-2 with TRBJ1-1; TRBD1 might be the D (6 bases). Trimming removed 3 bases at V and 5 bases at J, with 13 bases between. Germline CDR1 is SGHTA and CDR2 is FQGNSA. The CDR3 sequence is 14 residues long. CDR3 loop: CASSFWGPGTEAFF. In DNA form, the CDR3 reads TGTGCCAGCAGCTTTTGGGGGCCGGGAACTGAAGCTTTCTTT.

This chain uses TRBV13 with TRBJ1-5; TRBD1 matches 7 bases. Germline CDR1 PRHDT, CDR2 FYEKMQ (reference sequence). The CDR3 totals 15 residues. Unmatched junction bases numbered 8, after V lost 5 bases and J lost 4 bases. The CDR3: CASSLGTAENQPQHF. The CDR3 nucleotides are TGTGCCAGCAGCCTTGGGACAGCGGAGAATCAGCCCCAGCATTTT. The whole variable domain, remainder taken from reference TRBV13 and TRBJ1-5, is AAGVIQSPRHLIKEKRETATLKCYPIPRHDTVYWYQQGPGQDPQFLISFYEKMQSDKGSIPDRFSAQQFSDYHSELNMSSLELGDSALYFCASSLGTAENQPQHFGDGTRLSIL.

V usage is TRBV6-5 and J usage is TRBJ1-1; a weak D match, TRBD1 (5 bases). Trimming took off 2 bases at V and 7 bases at J, with 17 bases between the two ends. This CDR3 comprises 15 residues. Germline values: CDR1 MNHEY, CDR2 SVGAGI. This chain's CDR3 is CASSYALDRPVEAFF. The CDR3 bases are TGTGCCAGCAGTTACGCCCTTGACAGACCGGTTGAAGCTTTCTTT.

This clone was observed a single time. This chain connects TRBV12-3 or TRBV12-4 to TRBJ2-2, with a possible D match to TRBD1 (6 bases). The CDR3 totals 13 residues. Between the trimmed V and J ends, which lost 6 bases and 7 bases, there was a span of 12 bases. CDR3 DNA: TGTGCCAGCAGATCACAGGGATTCGGGGAGCTGTTTTTT. This gives the protein CASRSQGFGELFF.

CDR3 sequence reads: CASRDRVKETQYF. In DNA form, the CDR3 reads TGTGCCAGCAGGGACAGGGTAAAAGAGACCCAGTACTTC. The chain carries TRBV6-5 and TRBJ2-5; TRBD1 agrees at 8 bases. With 6 bases clipped from V and 3 bases from J, the junction kept 3 bases outside the gene matches. Germline CDR1 and CDR2: MNHEY and SVGAGI. The CDR3 loop spans 13 amino acids.

CDR3 sequence reads: CATSDTRRGRQLIEQFF. In nucleotides, the CDR3 is TGTGCCACCAGTGATACCCGCAGGGGCCGCCAATTGATCGAGCAGTTCTTC. V and J are TRBV24-1 and TRBJ2-1, with D perhaps matching TRBD1 (6 bases). The CDR3 is 17 amino acids. The V gene's germline CDR1 is KGHDR and CDR2 SFDVKD. The ends were cut back, 3 bases at V and 10 bases at J, with 24 bases in the middle.

The V and J genes are TRBV5-3 and TRBJ2-6; the match to TRBD1 covers 7 bases. TRBV5-3 is identified as an open reading frame with a role that is uncertain. CDR3 length: 19 amino acids. Trimming at V came to 3 bases and at J to 3 bases, leaving 15 bases not matched to a gene. CDR3 protein: CARSWHRGGVKGGANVLTF. The DNA for the CDR3 is TGTGCCAGAAGCTGGCACAGGGGTGGAGTGAAGGGTGGGGCCAACGTCCTGACTTTC.

The chain links TRBV7-8 to TRBJ2-1; 8 bases fit TRBD2. Germline V gene data show CDR1 as SGHVS and CDR2 as FQNEAQ. The CDR3 totals 16 residues. With V trimmed by 0 bases and J by 7 bases, 8 bases remained unmatched. The CDR3 here is CASSLADGRALNEQFF. Written as DNA, the CDR3 is TGTGCCAGCAGCTTAGCGGACGGGAGGGCCCTGAATGAGCAGTTCTTC.

CDR3 sequence: CASSLLGGQGSTDTQYF. CDR3 in DNA: TGTGCCAGCAGTTTATTAGGGGGACAGGGTAGCACAGATACGCAGTATTTT. The chain recombines TRBV27 with TRBJ2-3, with 9 nucleotides matching TRBD1. The germline CDR1 and CDR2 sequences are MNHEY and SMNVEV (reference sequence). After removal of 1 base from V and 0 bases from J, the junction contained 5 bases not matched to a gene. CDR3 length: 17 amino acids.

The J gene is TRBJ2-2, the V gene TRBV7-2, with 11 bases aligning to TRBD2. Trimming took 5 bases from V and 7 from J; bases not matched to a gene: 9. Germline lookup yields CDR1 SGHTA and CDR2 FQGNSA. The CDR3 consists of 16 residues. CDR3 amino acids: CASSPISGRAGGELFF. CDR3 nucleotide sequence: TGTGCCAGCAGCCCCATTAGCGGGAGGGCTGGCGGGGAGCTGTTTTTT.

Comments on this clone: Different DNA sequences within this sample yield the same CDR3. The V call is TRBV19, the J call TRBJ2-1, with 7 bases aligning to TRBD2. The V and J ends lost 4 bases and 3 bases, in that order; junction bases with no gene match: 3. The germline V gene has CDR1 LNHDA and CDR2 SQIVND (reference sequence). The CDR3 contains 14 residues. CDR3 nucleotide sequence: TGTGCCAGTAGTAGTGGGGGGGACTACAATGAGCAGTTCTTC. This gives the protein CASSSGGDYNEQFF.

The J gene is TRBJ2-1, the V gene TRBV14, with 12 bases that match TRBD2. In germline, CDR1 is SGHDN, CDR2 FVKESK. The V gene end was trimmed by 0 bases and the J gene end by 12 bases; junction bases not matched to a gene: 0. The CDR3 has 13 amino acids. The CDR3 region is CASSQETSGRQFF. The DNA of the CDR3 is TGTGCCAGCAGCCAAGAGACTAGCGGGAGGCAGTTCTTC.

The chain is built from TRBV7-8 and TRBJ2-1; 9 positions agree with TRBD2. V lost 6 bases to trimming and J lost 8 bases; unmatched junction nucleotides: 11. Germline CDR1 SGHVS, CDR2 FQNEAQ. The CDR3 consists of 15 residues. Here the CDR3 reads CASRKREATPDEQFF. CDR3 nucleotides: TGTGCCAGCAGGAAGCGGGAGGCTACCCCCGATGAGCAGTTCTTC.

The rearrangement links TRBV7-2 to TRBJ1-1, with D unresolved. Germline V gene sequence: CDR1 SGHTA, CDR2 FQGNSA. The CDR3 extends over 14 amino acids. With 1 base removed from V and 5 bases from J, the gap between germline ends came to 11 bases. The CDR3 loop is CASSLGLRATEAFF. The CDR3 DNA reads as TGTGCCAGCAGCTTAGGCTTACGAGCGACTGAAGCTTTCTTT.

This clone was observed a few times. The genes are TRBV11-3 and TRBJ2-1, with TRBD2 identical over 12 bases. CDR3 length: 15 amino acids. V trimming: 1 base; J trimming: 5 bases; junction bases outside the gene matches: 0. Germline CDR1 reads SGHNT; CDR2 reads YENEEA. CDR3 protein: CASSLGTSGDNEQFF. The CDR3 region has the DNA TGTGCCAGCAGCTTAGGGACTAGCGGGGACAATGAGCAGTTCTTC.

The rearrangement links TRBV18 to TRBJ1-4, with 7 positions matching TRBD1. The V segment lost 4 bases and the J segment 5 bases; nucleotides outside the gene matches: 1. The CDR3 totals 13 residues. Germline values: CDR1 KGHSH, CDR2 LQKENI. This CDR3 reads CASSRGQNEKLFF. CDR3 coding DNA: TGTGCCAGCTCACGGGGACAGAATGAAAAACTGTTTTTT.

The rearrangement links TRBV7-9 to TRBJ1-5, with 7 bases lining up with TRBD1. CDR1 is SEHNR and CDR2 is FQNEAQ in the germline V gene (reference sequence). The CDR3 extends over 15 amino acids. V dropped 11 bases and J dropped 1; count of bases not matched to a gene: 11. CDR3 in DNA: TGTGCCTCAGGGGGTACAGAATCGAGCAATCAGCCCCAGCATTTT. This translates into CASGGTESSNQPQHF.

The chain uses TRBV6-5 and TRBJ2-7; TRBD2 matches 7 bases. This CDR3 comprises 15 residues. V was clipped by 0 bases and J by 4 bases; unmatched bases: 6. From germline, CDR1 is MNHEY and CDR2 SVGAGI. CDR3 amino acids: CASSYSWTSVYEQYF. CDR3 nucleotide sequence: TGTGCCAGCAGTTACTCCTGGACTAGTGTGTACGAGCAGTACTTC.